This T cell receptor (beta chain) was sequenced in a study of technical replicates of blood from several donors. TCRdb's copy holds only in-frame clones and misses some; the assay was immunoSEQ multiplex PCR. The table includes under 70,000 clones, around 83% detected once. This clone showed up just once. The sequenced material came from PBMCs. This TCR came from a human donor in good health. Some clones in this sample may be carry-over from other donors' samples.

CDR3 nucleotides: TGTGCCAGCAGTCCAGACAGGGCCCGCGGCGAGCAGTACTTC. Protein: CASSPDRARGEQYF. V and J are TRBV27 and TRBJ2-7; the match to TRBD1 covers 7 bases. Germline V CDR1 and CDR2: MNHEY, SMNVEV (reference sequence). The CDR3 loop spans 14 amino acids. V trimming: 5 bases; J trimming: 6 bases; junction bases outside the gene matches: 10.